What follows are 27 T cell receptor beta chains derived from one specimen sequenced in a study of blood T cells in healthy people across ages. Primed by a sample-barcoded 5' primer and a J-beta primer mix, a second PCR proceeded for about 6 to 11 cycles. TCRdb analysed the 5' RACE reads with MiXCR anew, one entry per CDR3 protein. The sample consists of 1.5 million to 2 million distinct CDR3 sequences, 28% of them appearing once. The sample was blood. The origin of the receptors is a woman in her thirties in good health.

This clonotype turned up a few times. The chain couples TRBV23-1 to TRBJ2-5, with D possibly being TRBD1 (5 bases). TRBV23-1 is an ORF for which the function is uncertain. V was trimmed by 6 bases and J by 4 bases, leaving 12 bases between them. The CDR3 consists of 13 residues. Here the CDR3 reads CASSERRGETQYF. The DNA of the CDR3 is TGCGCCAGCAGCGAACGAAGGGGAGAGACCCAGTACTTC.

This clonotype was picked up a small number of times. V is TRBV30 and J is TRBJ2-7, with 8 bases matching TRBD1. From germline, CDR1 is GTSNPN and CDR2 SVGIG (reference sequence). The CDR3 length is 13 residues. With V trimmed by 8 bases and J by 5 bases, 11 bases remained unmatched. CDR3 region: CARGAGGHDEQYF. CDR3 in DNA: TGTGCCCGGGGAGCAGGGGGCCATGACGAGCAGTACTTC.

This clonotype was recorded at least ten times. CDR3 sequence (DNA): TGTGCCAGCAGGGAAGGAGGGACTAGAACCCAAGAGACCCAGTACTTC. Amino acid sequence: CASREGGTRTQETQYF. The chain carries TRBV21-1 and TRBJ2-5; the table calls TRBD2, which could not be checked here. TRBV21-1 constitutes a pseudogene. This CDR3 has 16 amino acids.

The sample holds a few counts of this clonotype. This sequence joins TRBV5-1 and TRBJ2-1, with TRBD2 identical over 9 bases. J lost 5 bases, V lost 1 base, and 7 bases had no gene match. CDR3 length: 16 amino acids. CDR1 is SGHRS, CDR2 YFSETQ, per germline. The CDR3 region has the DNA TGCGCCAGCAGCTTGACGGCGGGGGGGTACGACAATGAGCAGTTCTTC. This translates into CASSLTAGGYDNEQFF.

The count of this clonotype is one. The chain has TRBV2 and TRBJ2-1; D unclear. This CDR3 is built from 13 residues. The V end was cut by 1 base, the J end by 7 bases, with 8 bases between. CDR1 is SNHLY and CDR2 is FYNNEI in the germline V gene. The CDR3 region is CASSEDSGNEQFF. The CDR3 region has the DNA TGTGCCAGCAGTGAAGATTCTGGGAATGAGCAGTTCTTC.

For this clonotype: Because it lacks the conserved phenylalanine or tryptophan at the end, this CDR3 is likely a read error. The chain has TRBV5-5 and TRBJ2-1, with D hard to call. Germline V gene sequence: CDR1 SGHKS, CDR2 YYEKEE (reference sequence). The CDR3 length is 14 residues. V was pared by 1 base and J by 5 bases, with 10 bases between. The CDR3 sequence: CASSLNSRNNEQFI. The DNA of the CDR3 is TGTGCCAGCAGCTTGAACAGTAGGAACAATGAGCAGTTCATC.

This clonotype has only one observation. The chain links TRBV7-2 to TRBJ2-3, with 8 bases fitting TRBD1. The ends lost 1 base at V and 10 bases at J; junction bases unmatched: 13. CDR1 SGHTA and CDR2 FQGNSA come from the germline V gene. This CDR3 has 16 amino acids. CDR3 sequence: CASSLVGRGRTVAQYF. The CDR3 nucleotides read TGTGCCAGCAGCTTAGTTGGCAGGGGGCGTACGGTGGCGCAGTATTTT.

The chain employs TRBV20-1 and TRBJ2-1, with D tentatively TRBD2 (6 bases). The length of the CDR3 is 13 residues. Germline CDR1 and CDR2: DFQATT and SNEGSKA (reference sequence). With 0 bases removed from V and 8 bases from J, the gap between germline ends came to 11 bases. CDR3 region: CSARDRRDHEQFF. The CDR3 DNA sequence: TGCAGTGCTAGAGATAGGCGGGACCATGAGCAGTTCTTC.

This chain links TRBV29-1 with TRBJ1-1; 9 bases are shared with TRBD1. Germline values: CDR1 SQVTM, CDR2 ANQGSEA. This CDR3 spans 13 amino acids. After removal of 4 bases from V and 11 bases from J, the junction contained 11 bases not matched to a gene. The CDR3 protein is CSVGWGQGSGAFF. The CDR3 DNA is TGCAGCGTTGGTTGGGGACAGGGCAGTGGGGCTTTCTTT.

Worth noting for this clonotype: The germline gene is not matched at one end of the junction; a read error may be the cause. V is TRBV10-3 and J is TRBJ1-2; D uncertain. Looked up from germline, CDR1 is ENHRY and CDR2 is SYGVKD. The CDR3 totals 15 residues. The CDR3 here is CASSEGAVGSYGYTF. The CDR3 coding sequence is TGTGCCAGCAGTGAAGGAGCCGTAGGGTCCTATGGCTACACCTTC.

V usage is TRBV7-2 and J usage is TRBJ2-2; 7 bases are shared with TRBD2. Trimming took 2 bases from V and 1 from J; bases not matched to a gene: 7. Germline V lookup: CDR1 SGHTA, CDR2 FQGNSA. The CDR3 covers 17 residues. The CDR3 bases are TGTGCCAGCAGCTTAATGGTCCTAGCGGAGAACACCGGGGAGCTGTTTTTT. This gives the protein CASSLMVLAENTGELFF. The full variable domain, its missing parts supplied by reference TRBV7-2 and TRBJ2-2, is GAGVSQSPSNKVTEKGKDVELRCDPISGHTALYWYRQSLGQGLEFLIYFQGNSAPDKSGLPSDRFSAERTGGSVSTLTIQRTQQEDSAVYLCASSLMVLAENTGELFFGEGSRLTVL.

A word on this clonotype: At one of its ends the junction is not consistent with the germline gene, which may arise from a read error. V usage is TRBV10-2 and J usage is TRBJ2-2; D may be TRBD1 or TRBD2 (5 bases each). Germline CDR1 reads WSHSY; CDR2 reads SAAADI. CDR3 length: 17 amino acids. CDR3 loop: CASSVLTRGAGAGERFF. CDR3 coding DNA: TGCGCCAGCAGTGTGCTCACAAGGGGCGCTGGGGCCGGGGAGCGGTTTTTT.

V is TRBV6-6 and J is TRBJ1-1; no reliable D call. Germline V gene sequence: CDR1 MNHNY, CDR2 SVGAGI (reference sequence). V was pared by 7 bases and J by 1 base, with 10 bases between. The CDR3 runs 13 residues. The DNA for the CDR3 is TGTGCCAGCACAAACGACGGGAACACTGAAGCTTTCTTT. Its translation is CASTNDGNTEAFF.

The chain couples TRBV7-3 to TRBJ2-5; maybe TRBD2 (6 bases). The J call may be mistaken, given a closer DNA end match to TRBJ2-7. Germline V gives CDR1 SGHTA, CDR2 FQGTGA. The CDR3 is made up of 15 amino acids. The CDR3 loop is CASSLRGLSKDEQYF. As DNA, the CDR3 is TGTGCCAGCAGCCTACGGGGACTCTCCAAGGACGAGCAGTACTTC.

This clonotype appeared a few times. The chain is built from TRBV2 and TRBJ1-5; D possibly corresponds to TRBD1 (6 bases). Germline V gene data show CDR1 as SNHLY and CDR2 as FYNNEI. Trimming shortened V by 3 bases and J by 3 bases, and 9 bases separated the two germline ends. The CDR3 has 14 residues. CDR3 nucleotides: TGTGCCAGCAGTGAGGGGGCTTTCAATCAGCCCCAGCATTTT. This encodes CASSEGAFNQPQHF.

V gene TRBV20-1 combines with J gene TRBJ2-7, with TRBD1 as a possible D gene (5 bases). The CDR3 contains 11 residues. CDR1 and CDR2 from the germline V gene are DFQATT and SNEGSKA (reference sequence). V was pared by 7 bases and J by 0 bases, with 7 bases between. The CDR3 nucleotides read TGCAGTGGACAGAGCTCCTACGAGCAGTACTTC. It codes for CSGQSSYEQYF.

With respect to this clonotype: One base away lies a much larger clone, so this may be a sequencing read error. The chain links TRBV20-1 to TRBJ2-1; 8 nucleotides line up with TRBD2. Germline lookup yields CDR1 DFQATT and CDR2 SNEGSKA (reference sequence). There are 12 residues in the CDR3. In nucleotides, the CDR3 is TGCAGGGCTAGACTAGCGAACAATGAGCAGTTCTTC. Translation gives CRARLANNEQFF.

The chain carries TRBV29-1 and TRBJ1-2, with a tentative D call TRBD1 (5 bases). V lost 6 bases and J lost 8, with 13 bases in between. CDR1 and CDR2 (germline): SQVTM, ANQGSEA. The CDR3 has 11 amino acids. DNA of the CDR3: TGCAGCGTCCCACCGGGGGAGGGCTACACCTTC. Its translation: CSVPPGEGYTF.

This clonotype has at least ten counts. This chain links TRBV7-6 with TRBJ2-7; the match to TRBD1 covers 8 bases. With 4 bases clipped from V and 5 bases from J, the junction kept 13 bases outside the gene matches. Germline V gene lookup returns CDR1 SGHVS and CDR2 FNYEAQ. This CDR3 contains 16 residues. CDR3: CASSSPGRTGSDEQYF. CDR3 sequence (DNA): TGTGCCAGCAGCTCCCCCGGGCGGACAGGGTCTGACGAGCAGTACTTC.

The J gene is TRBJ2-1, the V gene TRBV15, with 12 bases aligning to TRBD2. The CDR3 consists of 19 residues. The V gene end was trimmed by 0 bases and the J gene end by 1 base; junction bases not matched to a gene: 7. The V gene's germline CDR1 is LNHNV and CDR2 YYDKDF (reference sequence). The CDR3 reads CATSRDLLAGGRSYNEQFF. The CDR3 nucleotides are TGTGCCACCAGCAGAGATCTCCTAGCGGGAGGGCGATCCTACAATGAGCAGTTCTTC. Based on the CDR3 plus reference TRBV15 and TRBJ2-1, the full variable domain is DAMVIQNPRYQVTQFGKPVTLSCSQTLNHNVMYWYQQKSSQAPKLLFHYYDKDFNNEADTPDNFQSRRPNTSFCFLDIRSPGLGDTAMYLCATSRDLLAGGRSYNEQFFGPGTRLTVL.

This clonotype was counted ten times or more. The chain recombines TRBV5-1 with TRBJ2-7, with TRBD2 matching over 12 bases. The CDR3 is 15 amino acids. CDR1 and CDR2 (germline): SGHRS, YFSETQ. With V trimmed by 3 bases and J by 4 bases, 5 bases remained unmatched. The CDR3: CASSSTSGSGYEQYF. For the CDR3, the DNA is TGCGCCAGCAGCTCGACTAGCGGGAGCGGGTACGAGCAGTACTTC.

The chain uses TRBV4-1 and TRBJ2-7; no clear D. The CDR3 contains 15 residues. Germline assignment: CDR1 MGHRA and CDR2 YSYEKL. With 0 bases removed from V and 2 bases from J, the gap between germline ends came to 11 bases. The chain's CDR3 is CASSQEGLSPYEQYF. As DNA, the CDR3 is TGCGCCAGCAGCCAAGAGGGCCTCTCTCCCTACGAGCAGTACTTC.

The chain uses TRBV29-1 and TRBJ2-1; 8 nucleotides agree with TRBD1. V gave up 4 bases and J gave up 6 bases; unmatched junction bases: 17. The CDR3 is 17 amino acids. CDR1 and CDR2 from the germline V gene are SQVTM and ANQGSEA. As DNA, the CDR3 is TGCAGCGTTGGCCGAAGCCTAGGACAGGGAGGTAGCAATGAGCAGTTCTTC. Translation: CSVGRSLGQGGSNEQFF.

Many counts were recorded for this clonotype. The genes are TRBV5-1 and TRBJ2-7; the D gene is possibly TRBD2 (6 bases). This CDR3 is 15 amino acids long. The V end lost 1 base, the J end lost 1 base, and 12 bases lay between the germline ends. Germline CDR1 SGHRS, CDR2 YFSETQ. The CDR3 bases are TGCGCCAGCAGCTTGTTTCCGGGGGAGTCCTACGAGCAGTACTTC. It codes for CASSLFPGESYEQYF.

The CDR3 spells CRASQRSNEQFF. In DNA form, the CDR3 reads TGCAGGGCTTCCCAAAGGTCCAATGAGCAGTTCTTC. The chain has TRBV20-1 and TRBJ2-1, with D hard to call. Germline V CDR1 and CDR2: DFQATT, SNEGSKA (reference sequence). The CDR3 length is 12 residues.

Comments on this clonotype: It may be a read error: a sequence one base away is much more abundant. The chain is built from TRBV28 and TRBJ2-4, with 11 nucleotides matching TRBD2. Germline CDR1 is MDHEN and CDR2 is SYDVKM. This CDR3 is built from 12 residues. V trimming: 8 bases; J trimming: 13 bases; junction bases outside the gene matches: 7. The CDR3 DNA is TGTGCCAGCCTGACTAGCGGGACTGAGCAGTACTTC. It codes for CASLTSGTEQYF.

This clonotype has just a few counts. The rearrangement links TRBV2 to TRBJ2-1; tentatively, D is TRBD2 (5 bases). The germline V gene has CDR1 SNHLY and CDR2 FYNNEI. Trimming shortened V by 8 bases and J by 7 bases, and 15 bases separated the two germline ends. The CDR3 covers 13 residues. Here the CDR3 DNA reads TGTGCCAGCTCGGCCCCCGGAGGAAATGAGCAGTTCTTC. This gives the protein CASSAPGGNEQFF.